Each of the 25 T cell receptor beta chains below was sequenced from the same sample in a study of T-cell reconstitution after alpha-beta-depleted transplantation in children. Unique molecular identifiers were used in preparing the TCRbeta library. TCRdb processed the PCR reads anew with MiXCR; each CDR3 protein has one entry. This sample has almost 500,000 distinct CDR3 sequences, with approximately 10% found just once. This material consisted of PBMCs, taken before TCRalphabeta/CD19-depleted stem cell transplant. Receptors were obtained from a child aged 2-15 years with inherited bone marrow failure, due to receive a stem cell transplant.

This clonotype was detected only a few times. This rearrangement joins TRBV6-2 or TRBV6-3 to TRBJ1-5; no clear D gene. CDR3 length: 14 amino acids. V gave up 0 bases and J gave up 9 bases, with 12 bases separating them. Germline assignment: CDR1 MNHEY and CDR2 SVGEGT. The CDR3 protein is CASSYSTAAWPQHF. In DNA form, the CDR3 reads TGTGCCAGCAGTTACTCAACGGCTGCTTGGCCCCAGCATTTT.

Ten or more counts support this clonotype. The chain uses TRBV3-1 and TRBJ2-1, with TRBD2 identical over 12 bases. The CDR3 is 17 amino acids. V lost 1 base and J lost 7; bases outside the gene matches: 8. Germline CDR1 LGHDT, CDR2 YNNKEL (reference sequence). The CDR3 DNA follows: TGTGCCAGCAGCCAAGTGAATGGACTAGCGGGGCGAAATGAGCAGTTCTTC. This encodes CASSQVNGLAGRNEQFF.

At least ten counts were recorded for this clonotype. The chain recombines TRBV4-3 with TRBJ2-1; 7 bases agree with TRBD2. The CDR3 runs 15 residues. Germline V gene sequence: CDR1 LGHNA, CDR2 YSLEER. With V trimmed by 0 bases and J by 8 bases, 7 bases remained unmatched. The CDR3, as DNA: TGCGCCAGCAGCCAAGAACCCGGGACTACTGATGAGCAGTTCTTC. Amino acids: CASSQEPGTTDEQFF.

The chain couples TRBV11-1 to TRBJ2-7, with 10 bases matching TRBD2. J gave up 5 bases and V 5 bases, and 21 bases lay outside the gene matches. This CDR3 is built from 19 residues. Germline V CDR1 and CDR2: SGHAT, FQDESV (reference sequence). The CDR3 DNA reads TGTGCCAGCAGCACCTGGGAGCGGGAGGGCCGAATTGTCGCCCACGAGCAGTACTTC. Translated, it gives CASSTWEREGRIVAHEQYF.

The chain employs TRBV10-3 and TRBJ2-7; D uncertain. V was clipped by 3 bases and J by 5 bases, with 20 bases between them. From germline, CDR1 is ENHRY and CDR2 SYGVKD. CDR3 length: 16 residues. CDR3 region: CAISDLKLPLQDEQYF. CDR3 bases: TGTGCCATCAGTGACCTCAAACTTCCACTACAAGACGAGCAGTACTTC.

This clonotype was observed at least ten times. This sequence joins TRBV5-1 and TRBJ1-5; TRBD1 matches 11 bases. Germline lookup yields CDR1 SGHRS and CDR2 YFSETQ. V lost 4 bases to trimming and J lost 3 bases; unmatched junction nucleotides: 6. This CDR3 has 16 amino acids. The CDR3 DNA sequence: TGCGCCAGCAGCCAGGGGACAGGGGGTCCCAATCAGCCCCAGCATTTT. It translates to CASSQGTGGPNQPQHF.

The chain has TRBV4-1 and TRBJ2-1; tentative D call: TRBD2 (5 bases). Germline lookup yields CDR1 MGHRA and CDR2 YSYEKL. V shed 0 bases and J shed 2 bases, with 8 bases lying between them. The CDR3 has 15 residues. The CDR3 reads CASSQEPGAYNEQFF. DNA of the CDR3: TGCGCCAGCAGCCAAGAACCCGGGGCCTACAATGAGCAGTTCTTC.

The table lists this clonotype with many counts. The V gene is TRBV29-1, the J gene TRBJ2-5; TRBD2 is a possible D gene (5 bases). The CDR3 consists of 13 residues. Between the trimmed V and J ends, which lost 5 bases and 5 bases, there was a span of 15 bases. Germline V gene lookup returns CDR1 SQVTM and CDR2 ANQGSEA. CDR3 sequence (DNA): TGCAGCGTTCTTCGAGGGCGAGGGGAGACCCAGTACTTC. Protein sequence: CSVLRGRGETQYF.

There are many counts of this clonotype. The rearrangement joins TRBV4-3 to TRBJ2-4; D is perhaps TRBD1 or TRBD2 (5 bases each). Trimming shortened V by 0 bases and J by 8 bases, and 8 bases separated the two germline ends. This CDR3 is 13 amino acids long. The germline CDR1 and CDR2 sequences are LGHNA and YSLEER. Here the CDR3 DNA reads TGCGCCAGCAGCCAAGACCTGGGGGACATTCAGTACTTC. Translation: CASSQDLGDIQYF.

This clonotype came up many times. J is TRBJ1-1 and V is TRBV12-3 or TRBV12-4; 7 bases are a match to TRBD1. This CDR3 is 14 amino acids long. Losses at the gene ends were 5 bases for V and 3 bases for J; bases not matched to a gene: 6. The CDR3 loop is CASSRTDRDTEAFF. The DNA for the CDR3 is TGTGCCAGCAGTCGTACAGACAGGGACACTGAAGCTTTCTTT.

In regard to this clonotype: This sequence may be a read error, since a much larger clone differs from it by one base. CDR3 nucleotide sequence: TGTGCCAGCAGTTTAATGGGTTTCGGGAAACAGACCCAGTACTTC. Translating gives CASSLMGFGKQTQYF. The J gene is TRBJ2-5, the V gene TRBV27, with D possibly being TRBD2 (5 bases). The germline V gene encodes CDR1 MNHEY and CDR2 SMNVEV (reference sequence). The CDR3 totals 15 residues. Trimming removed 2 bases from V and 6 bases from J, with 16 bases in between.

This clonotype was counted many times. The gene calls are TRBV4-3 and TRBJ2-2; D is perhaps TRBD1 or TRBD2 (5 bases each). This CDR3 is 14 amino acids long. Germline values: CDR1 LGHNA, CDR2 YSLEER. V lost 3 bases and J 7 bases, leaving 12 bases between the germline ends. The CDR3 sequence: CASSQGVRGGELFF. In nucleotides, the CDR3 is TGCGCCAGCAGCCAGGGGGTTCGGGGCGGGGAGCTGTTTTTT.

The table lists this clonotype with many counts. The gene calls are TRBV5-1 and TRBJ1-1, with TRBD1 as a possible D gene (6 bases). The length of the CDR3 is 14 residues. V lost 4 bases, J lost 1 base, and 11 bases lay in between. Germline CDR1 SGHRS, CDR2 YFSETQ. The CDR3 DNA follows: TGCGCCAGCAGCACGGACAGACGGAACACTGAAGCTTTCTTT. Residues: CASSTDRRNTEAFF.

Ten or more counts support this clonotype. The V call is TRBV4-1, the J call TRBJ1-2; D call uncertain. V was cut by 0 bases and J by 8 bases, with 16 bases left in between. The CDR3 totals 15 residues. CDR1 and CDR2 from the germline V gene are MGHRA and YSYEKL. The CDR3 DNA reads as TGCGCCAGCAGCCAAGATCTTTACCTAACGGGAGGCTACACCTTC. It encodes CASSQDLYLTGGYTF.

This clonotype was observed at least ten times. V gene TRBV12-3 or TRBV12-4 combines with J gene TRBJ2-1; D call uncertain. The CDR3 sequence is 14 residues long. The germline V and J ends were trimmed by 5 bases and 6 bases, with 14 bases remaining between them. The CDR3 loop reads CASSAPPEINEQFF. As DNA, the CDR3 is TGTGCCAGCAGTGCACCTCCCGAGATCAATGAGCAGTTCTTC.

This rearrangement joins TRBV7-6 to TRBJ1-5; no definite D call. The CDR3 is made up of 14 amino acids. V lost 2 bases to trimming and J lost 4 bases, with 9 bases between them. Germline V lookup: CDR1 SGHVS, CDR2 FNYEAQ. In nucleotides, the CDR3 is TGTGCCAGCAGCTTACAGTTCGGGAATCAGCCCCAGCATTTT. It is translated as CASSLQFGNQPQHF.

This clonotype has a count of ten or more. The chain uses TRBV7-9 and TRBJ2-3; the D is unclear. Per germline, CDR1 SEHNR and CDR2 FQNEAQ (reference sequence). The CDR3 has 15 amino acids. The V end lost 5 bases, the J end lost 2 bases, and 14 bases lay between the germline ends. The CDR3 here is CASSLRAHLTDTQYF. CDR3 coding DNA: TGTGCCAGCAGCCTCCGGGCCCACCTCACAGATACGCAGTATTTT.

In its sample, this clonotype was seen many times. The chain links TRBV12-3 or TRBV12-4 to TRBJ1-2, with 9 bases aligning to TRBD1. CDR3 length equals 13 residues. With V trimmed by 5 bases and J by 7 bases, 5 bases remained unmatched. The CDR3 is CASSPQGASGYTF. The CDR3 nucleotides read TGTGCCAGCAGTCCACAGGGGGCGAGTGGCTACACCTTC.

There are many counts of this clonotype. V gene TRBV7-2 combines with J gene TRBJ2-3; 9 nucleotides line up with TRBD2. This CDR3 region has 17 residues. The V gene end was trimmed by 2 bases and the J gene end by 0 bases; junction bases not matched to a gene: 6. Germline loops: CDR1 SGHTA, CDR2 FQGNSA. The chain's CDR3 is CASSLWASGASTDTQYF. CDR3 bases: TGTGCCAGCAGCTTATGGGCTAGCGGGGCTAGCACAGATACGCAGTATTTT.

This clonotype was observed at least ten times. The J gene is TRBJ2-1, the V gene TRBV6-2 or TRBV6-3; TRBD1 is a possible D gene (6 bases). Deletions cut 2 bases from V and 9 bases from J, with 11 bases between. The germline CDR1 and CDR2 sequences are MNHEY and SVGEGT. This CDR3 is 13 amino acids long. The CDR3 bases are TGTGCCAGCAGTTACCAGGGGCCAGCTGAGCAGTTCTTC. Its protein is CASSYQGPAEQFF.

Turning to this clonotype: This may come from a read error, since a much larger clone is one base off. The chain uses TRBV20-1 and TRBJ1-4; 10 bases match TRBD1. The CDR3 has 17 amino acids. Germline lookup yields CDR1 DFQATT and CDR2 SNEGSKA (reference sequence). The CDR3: CCARDLLETGGFEKLFF. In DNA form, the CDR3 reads TGCTGTGCTAGAGATCTCCTCGAGACAGGGGGCTTTGAAAAACTGTTTTTT.

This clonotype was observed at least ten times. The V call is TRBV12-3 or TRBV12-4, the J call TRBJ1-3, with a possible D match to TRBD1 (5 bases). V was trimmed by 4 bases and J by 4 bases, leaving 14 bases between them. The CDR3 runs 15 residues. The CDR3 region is CASSSRAGVGNTIYF. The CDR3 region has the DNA TGTGCCAGCAGTTCCAGAGCGGGGGTCGGAAACACCATATATTTT.

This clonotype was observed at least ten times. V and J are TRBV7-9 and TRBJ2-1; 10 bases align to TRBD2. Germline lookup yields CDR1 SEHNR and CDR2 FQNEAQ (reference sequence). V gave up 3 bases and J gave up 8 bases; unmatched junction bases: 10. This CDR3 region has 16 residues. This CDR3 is CASSFLGASGSDEQFF. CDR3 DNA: TGTGCCAGCAGCTTTTTAGGGGCTAGCGGGAGTGATGAGCAGTTCTTC.

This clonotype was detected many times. CDR3 region: CASSQVWASGEETQYF. The CDR3 nucleotides are TGTGCCAGCAGCCAAGTATGGGCATCGGGGGAGGAGACCCAGTACTTC. The J gene is TRBJ2-5, the V gene TRBV4-2, with D possibly being TRBD2 (6 bases). CDR3 size: 16 residues. The germline gives CDR1 LGHNA, CDR2 YNFKEQ. V was trimmed by 1 base and J by 5 bases, leaving 17 bases between them.

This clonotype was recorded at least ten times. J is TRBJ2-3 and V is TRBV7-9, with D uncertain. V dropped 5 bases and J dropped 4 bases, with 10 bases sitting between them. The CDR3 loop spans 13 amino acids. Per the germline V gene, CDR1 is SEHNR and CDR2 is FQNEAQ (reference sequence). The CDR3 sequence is CASSRTSPDTQYF. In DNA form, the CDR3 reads TGTGCCAGCAGCCGGACCTCGCCAGATACGCAGTATTTT.